The text below deals with one TCR beta chain. The sample comes from a study of shared clonotypes between healthy human individuals. Once extracted for a subset, genomic DNA was divided evenly among several immunoSEQ plates. Ten immunoSEQ deep assay plates were used by the authors to sequence unsorted PBMC DNA. The repertoire was sequenced with immunoSEQ multiplex PCR; TCRdb's copy has only in-frame clones and lacks some. The data show a few hundred thousand clones, with 70% to 85% seen just once and approximately 12% held by the top ten. Germline loops: CDR1 MDHEN, CDR2 SYDVKM. V gave up 1 base and J gave up 4 bases, with 7 bases separating them. The CDR3 is made up of 14 amino acids.

The chain employs TRBV28 and TRBJ1-4; no definite D call. The source is a woman aged 35 to 49 in good health. Some clones in this sample may be carry-over from other donors' samples. The specimen was PBMCs. The CDR3 DNA follows: TGTGCCAGCAGTTTATCCATCGGTAATGAAAAACTGTTTTTT. It encodes CASSLSIGNEKLFF.